The TCR beta chain under discussion was sequenced for a study of early T cells in non-severe SARS-CoV-2 infection (dated by TCRdb to 2020 to 2022). At the level of the whole study: Because TCR sequencing was done on bulk RNA from unsorted whole blood, the alpha and beta chains could not be paired.

The receptor library was made with 5' RACE. Sequencing instrument: NextSeq 500. The TCR library protocol attached unique molecular identifiers to individual cDNA molecules to correct for sequencing error and PCR bias. Sequencing covered both TCR alpha and beta chains, and within each sample the abundances of alpha and beta sequences were tightly co-correlated. In the original analysis: Decombinator V4 was used to annotate the V gene, J gene and CDR3 of the TCR sequences. Expanded TCRs were defined as changing significantly between any two time points under a Poisson model with p below 0.0001. TCR abundances were normalised to the total number of TCRs sequenced per sample and expressed as counts per million. TRAV1-2 paired with TRAJ12, TRAJ20 or TRAJ33 defined MAIT TCRs, while TRAV10 paired with TRAJ18 defined iNKT TCRs. VDJdb, accessed 1 November 2021, was searched for CMV, EBV and SARS-CoV-2 annotated TCRs, with TCRs annotated for multiple antigens excluded. Using fastp at Q25 and MiXCR, TCRdb reprocessed the public reads and kept productive beta chains. Here each entry gathers all rows of one CDR3 protein and keeps the most common genes and DNA. The V and J calls were not made by the authors but by TCRdb's processing. Counted in this sample were roughly 80,000 distinct CDR3 sequences; roughly 6% of them appeared once. The top ten hold about 7.8% of the sample.

This was a case-control study nested in a cohort of healthcare workers in London, UK, who had nasopharyngeal swab PCR tests and blood samples taken every week. Healthcare workers were recruited between 23 and 31 March 2020, during the week of the UK lockdown, and were followed weekly for up to roughly 15 weeks. The CDR3 starts with the cysteine, ends with the phenylalanine, and has 14 residues. Only the CDR3 DNA is retained, 42 bases long and in frame from the first base. For this chain, trimming is 6 bases at the V end and 4 bases at the J end, and the number of junction bases without a gene match is 7. For CDR1 and CDR2, the germline V gene lists SQVTM and ANQGSEA. This clonotype showed up many times. The antigen it binds to is not known. One base away there is no much larger clone; base qualities are not given. General findings and caveats noted by the study authors: VDJdb matching was skewed toward anti-spike CD8 responses and likely underestimated virus-specific expansions, missing private and CD4 specificities.

This TCR came from an adult who was a healthcare worker with PCR-confirmed SARS-CoV-2 infection or an uninfected control (not recorded which). Sequencing was carried out using whole blood. Recombination connected TRBV29-1 to TRBJ2-1, and 9 junction bases match TRBD1. The CDR3 protein: CSVSTGTGYNEQFF. The nucleotides are TGCAGCGTCTCAACCGGGACAGGGTACAATGAGCAGTTCTTC.